This T cell receptor (beta chain) comes out of a study of control samples from healthy donors and cancer patients. The length of the CDR3 is 15 residues. Germline loops: CDR1 LNHNV, CDR2 YYDKDF (reference sequence). Measured with immunoSEQ multiplex PCR; TCRdb has only the in-frame clones, and not every one. The sample shows 130,000 to 150,000 clones, 80% to 95% of them seen only once. In regard to this clone: The germline gene is not matched at one end of the junction; a read error may be the cause.

Sequencing input: blood. The source is a man aged 30-40 years in good health. The genes are TRBV15 and TRBJ1-2, with D maybe TRBD1 (6 bases). As DNA, the CDR3 is TGTGCCGCCAGAGAGTATGACAGGCCTTTACATGGCTACACCTTC. Encoded protein: CAAREYDRPLHGYTF.